A selection of T cell receptor beta chains follows, all from one sample in a study of T-cell reconstitution after alpha-beta-depleted transplantation in children. One entry per CDR3 protein results from TCRdb running MiXCR on the PCR reads. Here the sample spans approximately 47,000 distinct CDR3 sequences, 40% to 60% being singletons. Material: peripheral blood, obtained before TCRalphabeta/CD19-depleted stem cell transplant. These receptors came from a boy younger than two with SCID, due to receive a stem cell transplant. CDR3s include the opening cysteine and the closing phenylalanine or tryptophan. The D gene is left open where the match is weak. The size of a clone is reported for some rows only, either as once, few or many, or as a class for expanded clones.

V	size	J	D	CDR3	DNA
TRBV11-1	-	TRBJ2-7	TRBD2	CASSLTREEQYF	TGTGCCAGCAGCTTAACGCGGGAGGAGCAGTACTTC
TRBV11-2	-	TRBJ1-1	-	CASSLGGQPMNTEAFF	TGTGCCAGCAGCTTAGGGGGACAACCGATGAACACTGAAGCTTTCTTT
TRBV18	-	TRBJ1-5	TRBD1	CASSLGQGHNQPQHF	TGTGCCAGCTCTCTCGGACAGGGCCACAATCAGCCCCAGCATTTT
TRBV4-1	-	TRBJ2-5	TRBD2	CASSQDGGSQETQYF	TGCGCCAGCAGCCAAGACGGGGGGTCCCAAGAGACCCAGTACTTC
TRBV4-1	-	TRBJ2-1	-	CASSNAGSDYNEQFF	TGCGCCAGCTCTAACGCAGGGTCTGACTACAATGAGCAGTTCTTC
TRBV20-1	-	TRBJ2-7	TRBD1	CSARRTGVEQYF	TGCAGTGCTAGGAGGACAGGGGTCGAGCAGTACTTC
TRBV5-1	few	TRBJ1-6	TRBD1	CASSLAQRGLTPLHF	TGCGCCAGCAGCTTGGCGCAGAGGGGGCTTACACCCCTCCACTTT
TRBV12-3/TRBV12-4	-	TRBJ2-3	-	CASTAAASTDTQYF	TGTGCCAGCACGGCGGCCGCTAGCACAGATACGCAGTATTTT
TRBV5-4	-	TRBJ2-1	TRBD2	CASSLRTSGHAYNEQFF	TGTGCCAGCAGCTTGCGGACTAGCGGACATGCCTACAATGAGCAGTTCTTC
TRBV27	few	TRBJ1-1	-	CASSLRGEYTEAFF	TGTGCCAGCAGTTTACGCGGGGAGTACACTGAAGCTTTCTTT
TRBV5-1	few	TRBJ1-4	TRBD1	CASSWDRAGEKLFF	TGCGCCAGCAGCTGGGACAGGGCAGGGGAAAAACTGTTTTTT